This T cell receptor beta chain was documented in a study of PD-1 blockade in classical Hodgkin lymphoma. General study points: The authors excluded patients who started nivolumab under 1 year after ASCT. Patients who responded completely had about the same baseline diversity as newly diagnosed patients. A significant rise in TCR diversity by C4D1 was seen for CD4+ but not CD8+ cells.

Exposure to brentuximab vedotin varied, and each patient had relapsed following autologous stem cell transplantation. Best outcomes ranged across complete response, partial response and progressive disease. Concerning this clone: Its target is unknown.

Sequencing was performed with immunoSEQ multiplex PCR; in TCRdb, only in-frame clones are kept and a portion is missing. Here the sample spans around 19,000 clones, around 86% being singletons. Sequenced here: peripheral blood mononuclear cells (PBMCs), sampled before the second cycle of nivolumab. This receptor was identified in a human donor with classical Hodgkin lymphoma.

The CDR3, as DNA: TGTGCCAGCAGCTTATTCGCCGACAGGGGTGGAAACACCATATATTTT. Its translation: CASSLFADRGGNTIYF. The rearrangement uses TRBV7-8 and TRBJ1-3, with 8 nucleotides matching TRBD1. J gave up 3 bases and V 2 bases, and 6 bases lay outside the gene matches. Germline V gene sequence: CDR1 SGHVS, CDR2 FQNEAQ. CDR3 length: 16 amino acids.